A selection of T cell receptor beta chains follows, all from one sample in a study of prognosis after radiotherapy for stage I lung cancer. TCRdb re-called the multiplex PCR reads with MiXCR, one entry per CDR3 protein. The sample has 11,000 to 15,000 distinct CDR3 sequences, 50% to 65% seen once. Here the sequenced sample was PBMCs, taken before or after stereotactic body radiation therapy (not recorded which). These receptors were collected from a donor of 50 years or more with non-small cell lung cancer. The CDR3 runs from the conserved cysteine through the conserved F or W. The order of the fields is clone size, D gene, J gene, V gene, CDR3 DNA, CDR3 protein. D genes are given only for firm matches. Expanded clones get a size class; other rows say once, few or many, or leave the size out.

- | - | TRBJ2-2 | TRBV11-1 | TGCGCCAGCAGCTTGGGGCAGGGGATCACCGGGGAGCTGTTTTTT | CASSLGQGITGELFF
- | - | TRBJ1-1 | TRBV11-2 | TGTGCCAGCAGTTACCTGGTGAACACTGAAGCTTTCTTT | CASSYLVNTEAFF
medium-sized | - | TRBJ2-7 | TRBV6-1 | TGTGCCAGCAAAAAACTTAGGGAGACCGTTTACGAGCAGTACTTC | CASKKLRETVYEQYF
- | - | TRBJ2-2 | TRBV6-1 | TGTGCCAGCAGGGAGGGGGGGCCGGACACCGGGGAGCTGTTTTTT | CASREGGPDTGELFF
- | - | TRBJ2-2 | TRBV6-1 | TGTGCCAGCAGTCCACCGATGATCAAGTCCGGGGAGCTGTTTTTT | CASSPPMIKSGELFF
large | - | TRBJ2-7 | TRBV6-5 | TGTGCCAGCAGTTACGGGCAGAATATATACGAGCAGTACTTC | CASSYGQNIYEQYF
- | - | TRBJ1-2 | TRBV5-6 | TGTGCCAGCAGCTTAAACCGACAACAGCGAGCGGGCTATGGCTACACCTTC | CASSLNRQQRAGYGYTF
- | - | TRBJ2-7 | TRBV5-1 | TGCGCCAGCAGGAGGGTAGGGAGCTACGAGCAGTACTTC | CASRRVGSYEQYF
many | TRBD2 | TRBJ2-1 | TRBV9 | TGTGCCAGCAGCGTAGCTGGTAGCGGGATTCTCAATGAGCAGTTCTTC | CASSVAGSGILNEQFF
medium-sized | - | TRBJ2-7 | TRBV12-3/TRBV12-4 | TGTGCCAGGACTTGGGGAGGGGGGAGTTGGTACGAGCAGTACTTC | CARTWGGGSWYEQYF
- | TRBD1 | TRBJ2-5 | TRBV5-1 | TGCGCCAGCAGCACATCGGGACAGGGCGGAGAGACCCAGTACTTC | CASSTSGQGGETQYF
- | TRBD2 | TRBJ2-3 | TRBV12-3/TRBV12-4 | TGTGCCAGCAGTTTGGGGACTAGTACAGATACGCAGTATTTT | CASSLGTSTDTQYF
medium-sized | - | TRBJ2-3 | TRBV12-3/TRBV12-4 | TGTGCCAGCAGTTTTTTACAGGCAAGCACAGATACGCAGTATTTT | CASSFLQASTDTQYF
- | - | TRBJ1-5 | TRBV12-3/TRBV12-4 | TGTGCCAGCAGTTCTCACTACCCCGGTCGTTCGGGGAATCAGCCCCAGCATTTT | CASSSHYPGRSGNQPQHF
- | - | TRBJ2-7 | TRBV6-9 | TGTGCCAGCAGTTCCCAGCGGTGTTACTACGAGCAGTACTTC | CASSSQRCYYEQYF
- | - | TRBJ2-2 | TRBV5-1 | TGCGCCAGCAGCTTAGGTAACACGGACACCGGGGAGCTGTTTTTT | CASSLGNTDTGELFF
- | - | TRBJ1-5 | TRBV5-8 | TGTGCCAGCAGCTTGACCCCCGGGGTTCAGCCCCAGCATTTT | CASSLTPGVQPQHF
- | TRBD1 | TRBJ2-3 | TRBV6-6 | TGTGCCAGCAGTTACTCGTTCTGGACAGGGGCCAGCACAGATACGCAGTATTTT | CASSYSFWTGASTDTQYF
- | TRBD1 | TRBJ1-5 | TRBV11-2 | TGTGCCAGCAGCTCCTCGACAGGGGGAGGGCAGCCCCAGCATTTT | CASSSSTGGGQPQHF
- | - | TRBJ2-5 | TRBV5-1 | TGCGCCAGCCAACGAGGGATCGAAGAGACCCAGTACTTC | CASQRGIEETQYF
many | - | TRBJ1-1 | TRBV29-1 | TGCAGCGTTGAGATGAACACTGAAGCTTTCTTT | CSVEMNTEAFF
many | - | TRBJ1-1 | TRBV7-3 | TGTGCCAGCAGCTTACAGGAGAACACTGAAGCTTTCTTT | CASSLQENTEAFF
- | - | TRBJ1-3 | TRBV5-1 | TGCGCCAGCAGTGAGCAGGGGTCTGGAAACACCATATATTTT | CASSEQGSGNTIYF
many | - | TRBJ2-5 | TRBV9 | TGTGCCAGCAGCGTAGGGGGTGGTGTGAGTTTAGAGACCCAGTACTTC | CASSVGGGVSLETQYF
- | - | TRBJ2-6 | TRBV5-1 | TGCGCCAGCAGCACGGCCGGGATTAACGTCCTGACTTTC | CASSTAGINVLTF
- | TRBD1 | TRBJ2-1 | TRBV9 | TGTGCCAGCAGCGTACAGGGGGTCGGGAATGAGCAGTTCTTC | CASSVQGVGNEQFF
- | TRBD2 | TRBJ2-5 | TRBV19 | TGTGCCAGTTGTATTAGCGGGAGGGCTCGGGATACCCAGTACTTC | CASCISGRARDTQYF
many | TRBD1 | TRBJ2-7 | TRBV7-9 | TGTGCCAGCAGCTCGGGACAGCCACTTTACGAGCAGTACTTC | CASSSGQPLYEQYF
once | TRBD1 | TRBJ1-1 | TRBV6-1 | TGCGTCAGCAGGCAGGACAGGGCCACTGAATCTTTCTTT | CVSRQDRATESFF
many | - | TRBJ1-5 | TRBV7-2 | TGTGCCAGCAGCCCACGGGGGAGCAATCAGCCCCAGCATTTT | CASSPRGSNQPQHF
many | TRBD2 | TRBJ2-4 | TRBV2 | TGTGCCAGCAGTGACACTAGCGGGAGGGCGAACATTCAGTACTTC | CASSDTSGRANIQYF
many | - | TRBJ1-1 | TRBV7-9 | TGTGCCAGCAGTCCCCCGGGGGAGGCTGAAGCTTTCTTT | CASSPPGEAEAFF
medium-sized | TRBD2 | TRBJ2-1 | TRBV20-1 | TGCAGTGCTAGGCCAGTAGCGGGAGCGGGTAATGAGCAGTTCTTC | CSARPVAGAGNEQFF
- | - | TRBJ2-3 | TRBV19 | TGTGCCAGCCGACAGCTAGCTAACACAGATACGCAGTATTTT | CASRQLANTDTQYF
- | - | TRBJ2-7 | TRBV5-5 | TGTGCCAGCAGCTGGACTTTCAGCTCCTATGAGAAGTACTTC | CASSWTFSSYEKYF
- | - | TRBJ2-1 | TRBV11-2 | TGTGCCAGCAGCTTATTCAACGGGATTCACAATGAGCAGTTCTTC | CASSLFNGIHNEQFF
medium-sized | TRBD2 | TRBJ2-1 | TRBV11-3 | TGTGCCAGCAGCCCCCGTTTAGTAAGCGGACTAGCGGGAGGGTATGAGCAGTTCTTC | CASSPRLVSGLAGGYEQFF
medium-sized | TRBD2 | TRBJ2-1 | TRBV11-3 | TGTGCCAGCAGCTCGGGACTAGCGGGAGGGCCGGATGAGCAGTTCTTC | CASSSGLAGGPDEQFF
medium-sized | - | TRBJ1-2 | TRBV30 | TGTGCCTGGAGGCAGACATCTCGCACAGGGTTCGGCTACACCTTC | CAWRQTSRTGFGYTF
medium-sized | - | TRBJ2-3 | TRBV7-9 | TGTGCCAGCAGCTGGCCAGATACGCAGTATTTT | CASSWPDTQYF
- | TRBD2 | TRBJ2-3 | TRBV5-4 | TGTGCCAGCAGCCACAGGACTAGCGGGGTGCGTGATACGAAGTATTTT | CASSHRTSGVRDTKYF
- | - | TRBJ2-1 | TRBV5-1 | TGCGCCAGCAGCTCGGGCTCCCTCAATGAGCAGTTCTTC | CASSSGSLNEQFF
- | TRBD1 | TRBJ2-1 | TRBV11-2 | TGTGCCAGCAGCCAAAGTACAGGGGCGGGTGAGCAGTTCTTC | CASSQSTGAGEQFF
many | TRBD2 | TRBJ2-3 | TRBV3-1 | TGTGCCAGCAGCCAATCCACCGGGACTAGTTCGTATTTT | CASSQSTGTSSYF
- | TRBD1 | TRBJ2-5 | TRBV2 | TGTGCCAGCAGTGGGACAGGTGAAGAGACCCAGTACTTC | CASSGTGEETQYF
many | - | TRBJ2-1 | TRBV5-6 | TGTGCCAGCAGCTTTTATGGGAATTCCAATGAGCAGTTCTTC | CASSFYGNSNEQFF
- | TRBD2 | TRBJ2-1 | TRBV11-2 | TGTGCCAGCAGCTTTTTATTAGCGGGACGTGTTGAGCAGTTCTTC | CASSFLLAGRVEQFF
many | - | TRBJ2-1 | TRBV19 | TGTGCCAGTAGTACCATACAGGTCAATGAGCAGTTCTTC | CASSTIQVNEQFF